This T cell receptor beta chain was recorded in a study of beta chain features in type 1 diabetes. CDR3 size: 13 residues. Germline loops: CDR1 SEHNR, CDR2 FQNEAQ (reference sequence). V was cut by 0 bases and J by 4 bases, with 5 bases left in between. This clone has just a few counts. Its antigen is unknown. Every bit of the isolated RNA underwent reverse transcription, so sequencing read expressed TCRB transcripts. TCRdb's table, derived via immunoSEQ multiplex PCR, lists solely in-frame clones and lacks some. The repertoire holds some 110,000 clones, with around 17% as singletons. Findings and caveats of the study: TCRB CDR3 length was moderately but significantly reduced in all four CD4+ subsets of Type 1 diabetes patients.

V gene TRBV7-9 combines with J gene TRBJ2-3; D is ambiguous. Sequenced input: central memory CD4+ T cells from blood. This sequence was found in a man between 25 and 39 years old with type 1 diabetes. The CDR3 loop reads CASSLAGSDTQYF. The CDR3 DNA follows: TGTGCCAGCAGCTTAGCGGGGTCAGATACGCAGTATTTT. The full variable domain, completed using reference TRBV7-9 and TRBJ2-3, is DTGVSQNPRHKITKRGQNVTFRCDPISEHNRLYWYRQTLGQGPEFLTYFQNEAQLEKSRLLSDRFSAERPKGSFSTLEIQRTEQGDSAMYLCASSLAGSDTQYFGPGTRLTVL.